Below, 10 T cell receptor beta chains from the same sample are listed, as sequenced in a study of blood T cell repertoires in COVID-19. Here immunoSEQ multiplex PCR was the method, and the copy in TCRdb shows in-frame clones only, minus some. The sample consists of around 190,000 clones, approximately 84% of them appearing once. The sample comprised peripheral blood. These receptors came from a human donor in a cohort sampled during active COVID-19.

CDR3 region: CASSSGTGGTEAFF. For the CDR3, the DNA is TGTGCCAGTAGCAGTGGGACAGGGGGTACTGAAGCTTTCTTT. The chain recombines TRBV19 with TRBJ1-1; 11 bases line up with TRBD1. V shed 6 bases and J 5 bases; nucleotides not matched to a gene: 5. Germline V gene data show CDR1 as LNHDA and CDR2 as SQIVND (reference sequence). CDR3 length equals 14 residues.

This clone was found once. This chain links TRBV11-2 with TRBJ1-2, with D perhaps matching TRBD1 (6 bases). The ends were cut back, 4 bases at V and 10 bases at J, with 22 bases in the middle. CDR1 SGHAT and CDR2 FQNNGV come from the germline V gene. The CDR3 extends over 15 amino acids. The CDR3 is CASSSYSTGSLDYTF. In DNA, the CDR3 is TGTGCCAGCAGCTCTTATTCAACAGGGAGCTTAGACTACACCTTC. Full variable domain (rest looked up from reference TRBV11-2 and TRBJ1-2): EAGVAQSPRYKIIEKRQSVAFWCNPISGHATLYWYQQILGQGPKLLIQFQNNGVVDDSQLPKDRFSAERLKGVDSTLKIQPAKLEDSAVYLCASSSYSTGSLDYTFGSGTRLTVV.

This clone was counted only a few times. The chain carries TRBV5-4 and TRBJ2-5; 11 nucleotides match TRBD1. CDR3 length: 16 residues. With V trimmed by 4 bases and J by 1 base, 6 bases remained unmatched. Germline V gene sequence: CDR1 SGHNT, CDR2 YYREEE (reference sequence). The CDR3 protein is CASSTPGTGGQETQYF. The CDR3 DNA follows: TGTGCCAGCAGCACCCCCGGGACAGGGGGCCAAGAGACCCAGTACTTC. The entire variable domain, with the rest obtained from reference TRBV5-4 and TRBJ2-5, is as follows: ETGVTQSPTHLIKTRGQQVTLRCSSQSGHNTVSWYQQALGQGPQFIFQYYREEENGRGNFPPRFSGLQFPNYSSELNVNALELDDSALYLCASSTPGTGGQETQYFGPGTRLLVL.

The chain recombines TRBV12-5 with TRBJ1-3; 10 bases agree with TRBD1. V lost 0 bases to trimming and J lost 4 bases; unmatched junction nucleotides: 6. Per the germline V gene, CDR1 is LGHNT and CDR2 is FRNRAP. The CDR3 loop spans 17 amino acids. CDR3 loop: CASGLVLGQGIGNTIYF. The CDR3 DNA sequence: TGTGCTAGTGGTTTGGTCCTGGGACAGGGGATCGGAAACACCATATATTTT.

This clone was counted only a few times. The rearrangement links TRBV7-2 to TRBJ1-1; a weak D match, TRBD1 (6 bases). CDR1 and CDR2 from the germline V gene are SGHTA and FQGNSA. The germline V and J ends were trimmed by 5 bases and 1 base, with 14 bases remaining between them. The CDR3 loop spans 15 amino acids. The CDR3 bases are TGTGCCAGCAGCGCCCCAGGACAGCGGAACACTGAAGCTTTCTTT. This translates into CASSAPGQRNTEAFF.

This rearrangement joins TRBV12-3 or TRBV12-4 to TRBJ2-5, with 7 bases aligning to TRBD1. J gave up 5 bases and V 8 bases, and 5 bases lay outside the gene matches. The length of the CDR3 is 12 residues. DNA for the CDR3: TGTGCCAGCTCACAGGGGTTGGAGACCCAGTACTTC. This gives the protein CASSQGLETQYF.

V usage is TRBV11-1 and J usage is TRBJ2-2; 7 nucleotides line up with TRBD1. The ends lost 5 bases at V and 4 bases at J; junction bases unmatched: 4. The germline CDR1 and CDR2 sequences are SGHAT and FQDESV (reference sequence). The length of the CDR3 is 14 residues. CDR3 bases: TGTGCCAGCAGCAAAGACAGGGCCACCGGGGAGCTGTTTTTT. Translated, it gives CASSKDRATGELFF. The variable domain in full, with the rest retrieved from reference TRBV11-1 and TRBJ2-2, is EAEVAQSPRYKITEKSQAVAFWCDPISGHATLYWYRQILGQGPELLVQFQDESVVDDSQLPKDRFSAERLKGVDSTLKIQPAELGDSAMYLCASSKDRATGELFFGEGSRLTVL.

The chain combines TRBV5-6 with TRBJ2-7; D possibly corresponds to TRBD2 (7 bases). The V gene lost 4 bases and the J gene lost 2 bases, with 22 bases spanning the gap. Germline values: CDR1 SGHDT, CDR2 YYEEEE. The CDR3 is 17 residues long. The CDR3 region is CASSPPPRGARPYEQYF. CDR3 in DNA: TGTGCCAGCAGCCCACCACCACGGGGGGCAAGGCCCTACGAGCAGTACTTC.

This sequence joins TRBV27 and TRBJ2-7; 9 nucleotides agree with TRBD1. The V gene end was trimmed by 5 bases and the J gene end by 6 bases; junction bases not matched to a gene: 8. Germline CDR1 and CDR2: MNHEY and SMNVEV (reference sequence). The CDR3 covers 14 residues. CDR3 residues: CASSLRTGEVEQYF. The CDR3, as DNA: TGTGCCAGCAGTCTCCGGACAGGGGAGGTCGAGCAGTACTTC.

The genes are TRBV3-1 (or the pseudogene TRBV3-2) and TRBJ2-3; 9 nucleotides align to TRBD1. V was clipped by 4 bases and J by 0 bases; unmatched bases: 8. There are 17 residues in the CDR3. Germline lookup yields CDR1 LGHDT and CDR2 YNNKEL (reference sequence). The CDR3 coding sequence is TGTGCCAGCAGCCCCCCCGGGACAGGGATAAGCACAGATACGCAGTATTTT. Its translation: CASSPPGTGISTDTQYF.